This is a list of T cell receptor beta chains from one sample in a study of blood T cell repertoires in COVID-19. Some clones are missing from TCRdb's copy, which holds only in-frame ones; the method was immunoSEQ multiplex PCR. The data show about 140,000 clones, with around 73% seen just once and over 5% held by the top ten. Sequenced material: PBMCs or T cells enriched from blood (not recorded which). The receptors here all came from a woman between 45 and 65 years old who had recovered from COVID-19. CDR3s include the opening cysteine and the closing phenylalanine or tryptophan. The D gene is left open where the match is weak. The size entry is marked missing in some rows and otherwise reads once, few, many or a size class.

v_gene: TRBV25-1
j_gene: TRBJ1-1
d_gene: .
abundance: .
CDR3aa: CASSELGNRANTEAFF
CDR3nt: TGTGCCAGCAGTGAATTAGGAAACAGGGCGAACACTGAAGCTTTCTTT

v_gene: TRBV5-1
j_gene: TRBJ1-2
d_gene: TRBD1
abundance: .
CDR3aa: CASSLEGQIYGYTF
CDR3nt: TGCGCCAGCAGCTTGGAGGGACAGATCTATGGCTACACCTTC

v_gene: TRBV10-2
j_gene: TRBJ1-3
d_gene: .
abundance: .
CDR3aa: CASSESSFQASGNTIYF
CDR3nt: TGCGCCAGCAGTGAGTCAAGCTTTCAAGCCTCTGGAAACACCATATATTTT

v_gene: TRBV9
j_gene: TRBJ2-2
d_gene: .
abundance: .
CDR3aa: CASSVAPRVSGELFF
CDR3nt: TGTGCCAGCAGCGTAGCTCCTCGGGTTTCAGGGGAGCTGTTTTTT

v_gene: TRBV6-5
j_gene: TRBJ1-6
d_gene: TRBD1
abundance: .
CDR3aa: CASSKDRGVSPLHF
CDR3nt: TGTGCCAGCAGCAAAGACAGGGGTGTTTCACCCCTCCACTTT

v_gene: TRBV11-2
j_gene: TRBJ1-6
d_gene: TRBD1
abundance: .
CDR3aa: CASSLIPGQGNSPLHF
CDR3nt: TGTGCCAGCAGCCTAATTCCGGGACAGGGTAATTCACCCCTCCACTTT

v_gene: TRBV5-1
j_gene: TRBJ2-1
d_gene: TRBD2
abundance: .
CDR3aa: CASSLGTSNEQFF
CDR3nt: TGCGCCAGCAGCTTGGGGACTAGCAATGAGCAGTTCTTC

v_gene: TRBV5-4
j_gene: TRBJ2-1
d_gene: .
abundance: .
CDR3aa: CASSGLGGNEQFF
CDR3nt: TGTGCCAGCAGCGGACTGGGGGGTAATGAGCAGTTCTTC

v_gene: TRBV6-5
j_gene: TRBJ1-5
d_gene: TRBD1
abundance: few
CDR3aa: CASSLRQGNQPQHF
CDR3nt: TGTGCCAGCAGCCTCCGACAGGGGAATCAGCCCCAGCATTTT

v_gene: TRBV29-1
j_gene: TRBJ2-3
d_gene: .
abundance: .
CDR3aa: CSADRGAVDTQYF
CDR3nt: TGCAGCGCCGATCGGGGGGCTGTCGATACGCAGTATTTT

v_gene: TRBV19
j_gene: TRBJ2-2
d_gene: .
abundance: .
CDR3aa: CASSIAARTGELFF
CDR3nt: TGTGCCAGTAGTATAGCCGCGCGAACCGGGGAGCTGTTTTTT

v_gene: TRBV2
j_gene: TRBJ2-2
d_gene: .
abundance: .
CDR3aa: CAIKRVLHTGELFF
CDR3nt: TGTGCCATTAAGAGGGTACTTCACACCGGGGAGCTGTTTTTT

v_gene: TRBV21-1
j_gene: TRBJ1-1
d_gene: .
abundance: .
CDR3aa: CASTPSRGGPCRAFF
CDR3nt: TGTGCCAGCACCCCTAGCAGAGGGGGCCCGTGTCGGGCTTTCTTT

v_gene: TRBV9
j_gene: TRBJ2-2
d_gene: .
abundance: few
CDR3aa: CASTTQGTGELFF
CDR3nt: TGTGCCAGCACCACACAGGGTACCGGGGAGCTGTTTTTT

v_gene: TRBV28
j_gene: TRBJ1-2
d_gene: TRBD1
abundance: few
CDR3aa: CASLQTGEDGYTF
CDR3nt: TGTGCCAGCCTTCAGACAGGGGAGGACGGCTACACCTTC

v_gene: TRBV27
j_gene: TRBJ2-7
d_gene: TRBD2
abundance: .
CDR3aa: CASSLGGSVSYEQYF
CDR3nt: TGTGCCAGCAGTTTGGGGGGGAGTGTCTCCTACGAGCAGTACTTC

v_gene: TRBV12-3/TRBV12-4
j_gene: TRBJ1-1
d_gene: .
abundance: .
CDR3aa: CASSLVGSEAFF
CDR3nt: TGTGCCAGCAGTTTGGTTGGGAGTGAAGCTTTCTTT

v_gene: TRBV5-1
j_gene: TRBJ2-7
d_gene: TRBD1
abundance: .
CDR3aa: CASSLGRGTGSYEQYF
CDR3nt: TGCGCCAGCAGCTTGGGCAGGGGGACGGGATCCTACGAGCAGTACTTC

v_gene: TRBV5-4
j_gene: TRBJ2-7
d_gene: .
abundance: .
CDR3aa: CASSLGQVGGNEQYF
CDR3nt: TGTGCCAGCAGCTTAGGTCAGGTGGGTGGTAACGAGCAGTACTTC

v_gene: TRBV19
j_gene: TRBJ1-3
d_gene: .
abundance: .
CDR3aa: CATGSAGNTIYF
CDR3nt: TGTGCCACGGGATCCGCTGGAAACACCATATATTTT

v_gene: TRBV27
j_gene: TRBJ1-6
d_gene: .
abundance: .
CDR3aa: CASSQQGPNSPLHF
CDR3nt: TGTGCCAGCAGCCAACAGGGCCCTAATTCACCCCTCCACTTT

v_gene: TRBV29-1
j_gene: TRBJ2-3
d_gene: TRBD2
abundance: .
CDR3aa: CSGSGGGTDTQYF
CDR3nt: TGCAGCGGTAGCGGGGGTGGCACAGATACGCAGTATTTT

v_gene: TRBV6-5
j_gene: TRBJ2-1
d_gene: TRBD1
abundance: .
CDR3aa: CASIAGQASYNEQFF
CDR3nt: TGTGCCAGCATTGCGGGACAGGCTTCCTACAATGAGCAGTTCTTC

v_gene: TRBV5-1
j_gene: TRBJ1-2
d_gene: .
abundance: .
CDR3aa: CASSFMDRLDSGYTF
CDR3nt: TGCGCCAGCAGCTTTATGGACAGATTAGACAGCGGCTACACCTTC

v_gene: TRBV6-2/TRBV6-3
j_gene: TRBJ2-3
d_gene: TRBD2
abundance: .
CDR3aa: CASSLAGVNTDTQYF
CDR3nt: TGTGCCAGCAGTCTAGCGGGGGTAAACACAGATACGCAGTATTTT

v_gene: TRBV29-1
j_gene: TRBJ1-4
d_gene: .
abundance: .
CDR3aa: CSVNLGGYEKLFF
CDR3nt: TGCAGCGTTAATTTAGGAGGGTATGAAAAACTGTTTTTT

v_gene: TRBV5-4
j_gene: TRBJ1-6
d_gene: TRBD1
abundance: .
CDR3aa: CASSFIEDRGLSPLHF
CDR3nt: TGTGCCAGCAGCTTTATAGAGGACAGGGGGTTGTCACCCCTCCACTTT

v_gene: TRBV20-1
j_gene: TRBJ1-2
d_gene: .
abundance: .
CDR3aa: CSASNQGYYGYTF
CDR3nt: TGCAGTGCTAGTAACCAGGGATACTATGGCTACACCTTC

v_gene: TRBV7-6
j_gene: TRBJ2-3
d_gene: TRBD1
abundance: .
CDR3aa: CASSLGQSTDTQYF
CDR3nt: TGTGCCAGCAGCTTGGGACAGAGCACAGATACGCAGTATTTT

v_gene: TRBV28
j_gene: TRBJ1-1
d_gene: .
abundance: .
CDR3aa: CASSSGVSEAFF
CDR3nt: TGTGCCAGCAGTTCAGGGGTTTCTGAAGCTTTCTTT

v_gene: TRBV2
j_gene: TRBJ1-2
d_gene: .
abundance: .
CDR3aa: CASSTGTNYGYTF
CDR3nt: TGTGCCAGCAGCACAGGAACTAACTATGGCTACACCTTC

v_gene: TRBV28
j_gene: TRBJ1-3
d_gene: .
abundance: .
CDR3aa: CASSPGSVSGGTIYF
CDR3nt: TGTGCCAGCAGCCCCGGGTCCGTCTCGGGTGGCACCATATATTTT

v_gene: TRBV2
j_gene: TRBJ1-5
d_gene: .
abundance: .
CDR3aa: CASRSAEGGNQPQHF
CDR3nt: TGTGCCAGCAGGAGTGCAGAAGGAGGCAATCAGCCCCAGCATTTT

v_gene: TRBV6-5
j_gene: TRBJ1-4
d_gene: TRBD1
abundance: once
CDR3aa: CATDRDPTNEKLFF
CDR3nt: TGTGCCACCGACAGGGATCCAACTAATGAAAAACTGTTTTTT

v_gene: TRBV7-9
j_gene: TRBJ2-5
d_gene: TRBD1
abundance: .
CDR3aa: CASSRGDRGRAETQYF
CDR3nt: TGTGCCAGCAGCCGGGGGGACAGGGGAAGGGCAGAGACCCAGTACTTC

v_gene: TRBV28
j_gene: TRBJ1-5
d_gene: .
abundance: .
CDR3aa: CASSPSWRLRRSNQPQHF
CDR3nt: TGTGCCAGCAGCCCCTCCTGGCGTCTCCGGCGGAGCAATCAGCCCCAGCATTTT

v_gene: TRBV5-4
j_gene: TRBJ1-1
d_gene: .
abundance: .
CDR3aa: CASTPRGGQNTEAFF
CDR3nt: TGTGCCAGCACCCCCCGGGGGGGACAGAACACTGAAGCTTTCTTT

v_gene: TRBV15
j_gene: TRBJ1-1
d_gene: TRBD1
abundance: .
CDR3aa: CATSRMDRGLFAEAFF
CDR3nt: TGTGCCACCAGCAGGATGGACAGGGGGCTTTTCGCTGAAGCTTTCTTT

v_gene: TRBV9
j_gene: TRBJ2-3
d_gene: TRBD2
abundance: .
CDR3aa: CASSTRTSGDTDTQYF
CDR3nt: TGTGCCAGCAGCACGAGGACTAGCGGCGATACAGATACGCAGTATTTT

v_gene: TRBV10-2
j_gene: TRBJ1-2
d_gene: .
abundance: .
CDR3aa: CASNDPQRHGYTF
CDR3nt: TGCGCCAGCAATGATCCCCAGAGGCATGGCTACACCTTC